These 27 T cell receptor beta chains came from one sample sequenced in a study of T cells in Graves' hyperthyroidism and ophthalmopathy. TCR beta CDR3 regions were amplified from RNA transcripts. Researchers ran a first-round RT-PCR on the TCR CDR3 using the HTBI primer set. TCRdb reprocessed the multiplex PCR reads with MiXCR, giving one entry per CDR3 protein. The repertoire holds around 690,000 distinct CDR3 sequences, with 15% to 20% as singletons. The sequenced material came from blood. Every receptor here comes from a man aged 50-59 years with Graves' hyperthyroidism.

The chain combines TRBV20-1 with TRBJ2-5; perhaps TRBD1 as D (7 bases). The CDR3 contains 15 residues. Trimming took off 4 bases at V and 2 bases at J, with 17 bases between the two ends. CDR1 DFQATT and CDR2 SNEGSKA come from the germline V gene (reference sequence). The CDR3, as DNA: TGCAGTGCTATACCAAGCCAGGGGGGACAAGAGACCCAGTACTTC. Translating it yields CSAIPSQGGQETQYF.

This clonotype was picked up many times. This chain joins TRBV12-3 or TRBV12-4 and TRBJ2-7; 11 bases are shared with TRBD2. J gave up 2 bases and V 5 bases, and 8 bases lay outside the gene matches. The CDR3 consists of 16 residues. CDR3 in DNA: TGTGCCAGCAGTGAAATGACTAGCGGGACCCCCTACGAGCAGTACTTC. Protein product: CASSEMTSGTPYEQYF.

This clonotype was picked up many times. The chain uses TRBV19 and TRBJ2-7, with 8 bases aligning to TRBD2. From germline, CDR1 is LNHDA and CDR2 SQIVND (reference sequence). The CDR3 runs to 14 residues. V trimming: 5 bases; J trimming: 3 bases; junction bases outside the gene matches: 6. For the CDR3, the DNA is TGTGCCAGTAGTCCCGGACTAGCCCGCTACGAGCAGTACTTC. This translates into CASSPGLARYEQYF.

This clonotype was counted at least ten times. V and J are TRBV28 and TRBJ2-5; weak D call: TRBD1 (6 bases). With 6 bases removed from V and 2 bases from J, the gap between germline ends came to 13 bases. This CDR3 is 14 amino acids long. CDR1 MDHEN and CDR2 SYDVKM come from the germline V gene. CDR3 amino acids: CASSFDRSQETQYF. CDR3 in DNA: TGTGCCAGCAGCTTTGACAGGAGTCAAGAGACCCAGTACTTC.

This clonotype was recorded at least ten times. The chain uses TRBV15 and TRBJ2-7; D not resolved. V shed 0 bases and J shed 2 bases, with 8 bases lying between them. The germline CDR1 and CDR2 sequences are LNHNV and YYDKDF (reference sequence). This CDR3 comprises 14 residues. In nucleotides, the CDR3 is TGTGCCACCAGCAGAGACGGGTATGCCTACGAGCAGTACTTC. Protein sequence: CATSRDGYAYEQYF.

The genes are TRBV7-9 and TRBJ2-3; 9 bases are a match to TRBD1. The CDR3 extends over 17 amino acids. With V trimmed by 3 bases and J by 5 bases, 12 bases remained unmatched. The germline gives CDR1 SEHNR, CDR2 FQNEAQ (reference sequence). CDR3 in amino acids: CASSLDLWDREGDTQYF. The CDR3 region has the DNA TGTGCCAGCAGCTTGGATCTCTGGGACAGGGAAGGAGATACGCAGTATTTT.

This clonotype appeared many times. The J gene is TRBJ2-1, the V gene TRBV2, with D possibly being TRBD2 (6 bases). Germline CDR1 SNHLY, CDR2 FYNNEI. V shed 4 bases and J shed 7 bases, with 14 bases lying between them. CDR3 length equals 14 residues. CDR3 protein: CASSGEAQINEQFF. The CDR3 coding sequence is TGTGCCAGCAGTGGGGAGGCCCAAATTAATGAGCAGTTCTTC.

This clonotype was picked up a small number of times. The chain recombines TRBV29-1 with TRBJ2-3; D is unresolved. Trimming removed 4 bases from V and 6 bases from J, with 11 bases in between. The CDR3 is made up of 12 amino acids. CDR1 is SQVTM, CDR2 ANQGSEA, per germline. In DNA form, the CDR3 reads TGCAGCGTTGTCTGGGGAAGGGATACGCAGTATTTT. Its protein product is CSVVWGRDTQYF.

This clonotype was observed at least ten times. The J gene is TRBJ2-2, the V gene TRBV3-1, with D unresolved. Trimming shortened V by 4 bases and J by 5 bases, and 11 bases separated the two germline ends. Germline V gene data show CDR1 as LGHDT and CDR2 as YNNKEL (reference sequence). This CDR3 spans 14 amino acids. The CDR3, as DNA: TGTGCCAGCAGCCTGGCGCGGCCTACCGGGGAGCTGTTTTTT. Translated, it gives CASSLARPTGELFF.

A note on this clonotype: This CDR3 is missing its conserved last phenylalanine or tryptophan, likely due to a read error. This chain uses TRBV2 with TRBJ2-3, with D tentatively TRBD2 (5 bases). Germline V gives CDR1 SNHLY, CDR2 FYNNEI. The length of the CDR3 is 13 residues. V was cut by 4 bases and J by 3 bases, with 8 bases left in between. The CDR3 nucleotides are TGTGCCAGCAGTGTGTGGGAGACAGATACGCAGTATTCT. It yields the protein CASSVWETDTQYS.

This clonotype was detected once. The rearrangement joins TRBV11-2 to TRBJ2-1; TRBD1 or TRBD2 may be the D gene (5 bases each). Germline V lookup: CDR1 SGHAT, CDR2 FQNNGV. The V end lost 1 base, the J end lost 3 bases, and 13 bases lay between the germline ends. The CDR3 runs to 16 residues. The CDR3 loop is CASSLAWTGGYNEQFF. In DNA, the CDR3 is TGTGCCAGCAGCTTAGCCTGGACTGGGGGCTACAATGAGCAGTTCTTC.

This clonotype was seen only a few times. CDR3 in DNA: TGTGCCAGCAGCCCCTTGGTTGGGACCTACAATGAGCAGTTCTTC. The encoded protein is CASSPLVGTYNEQFF. The chain joins TRBV14 to TRBJ2-1; D remains ambiguous. Trimming removed 4 bases from V and 2 bases from J, with 12 bases in between. In germline, CDR1 is SGHDN, CDR2 FVKESK. The CDR3 is 15 residues long. Complete variable domain (other parts from reference TRBV14 and TRBJ2-1): EAGVTQFPSHSVIEKGQTVTLRCDPISGHDNLYWYRRVMGKEIKFLLHFVKESKQDESGMPNNRFLAERTGGTYSTLKVQPAELEDSGVYFCASSPLVGTYNEQFFGPGTRLTVL.

This clonotype has more than one count but fewer than ten. The V and J genes are TRBV18 and TRBJ2-1; D gene uncertain. The germline CDR1 and CDR2 sequences are KGHSH and LQKENI. The CDR3 covers 13 residues. V was shortened by 6 bases and J by 15 bases, with 21 bases between the two germline ends. CDR3 coding DNA: TGTGCCAGCTCCCCTCTTGAGTTGTCCTTTCCGTTCTTC. As protein: CASSPLELSFPFF.

Of note for this clonotype: This may be a read error: a much more frequent sequence differs by one nucleotide. This rearrangement joins TRBV7-3 to TRBJ2-3; D might be TRBD2 (6 bases). Germline V gene sequence: CDR1 SGHTA, CDR2 FQGTGA. The length of the CDR3 is 14 residues. CDR3 in amino acids: CANSPTSFSDTQYF. The CDR3 DNA sequence: TGTGCCAACAGCCCGACTAGTTTCTCAGATACGCAGTATTTT.

This clonotype turned up a few times. V and J are TRBV20-1 and TRBJ2-1, with D maybe TRBD1 (6 bases). This CDR3 region has 13 residues. V was trimmed by 2 bases and J by 6 bases, leaving 11 bases between them. Germline CDR1 is DFQATT and CDR2 is SNEGSKA (reference sequence). CDR3 coding DNA: TGCAGTGCTAGACGTATACAGGGCAATGAGCAGTTCTTC. Protein: CSARRIQGNEQFF.

In this sample, this clonotype turned up many times. V is TRBV5-1 and J is TRBJ1-1; a weak D match, TRBD1 (5 bases). The CDR3 extends over 15 amino acids. CDR1 and CDR2 (germline): SGHRS, YFSETQ. V was clipped by 4 bases and J by 2 bases, with 15 bases between them. The CDR3 DNA sequence: TGCGCCAGCAGCGATGATACCGGGGACAACACTGAAGCTTTCTTT. Protein: CASSDDTGDNTEAFF.

There are a few counts of this clonotype. V is TRBV6-1 and J is TRBJ2-3; D is undetermined. Per the germline V gene, CDR1 is MNHNS and CDR2 is SASEGT. This CDR3 region has 12 residues. V gave up 3 bases and J gave up 4 bases, with 5 bases separating them. The chain's CDR3 is CASSDISDTQYF. The CDR3, as DNA: TGTGCCAGCAGTGACATATCAGATACGCAGTATTTT.

This clonotype was seen just once. The chain links TRBV5-1 to TRBJ1-1, with D perhaps TRBD1 (5 bases). Germline V lookup: CDR1 SGHRS, CDR2 YFSETQ. V was trimmed by 5 bases and J by 3 bases, leaving 14 bases between them. The CDR3 has 14 residues. This chain's CDR3 is CASRKDNADTEAFF. The CDR3 nucleotides are TGCGCCAGCAGAAAGGACAACGCGGACACTGAAGCTTTCTTT.

The rearrangement links TRBV5-1 to TRBJ2-1; 10 positions agree with TRBD2. This CDR3 contains 16 residues. The V segment lost 0 bases and the J segment 4 bases; nucleotides outside the gene matches: 4. CDR1 and CDR2 (germline): SGHRS, YFSETQ. The CDR3 nucleotides read TGCGCCAGCAGCTTGGTGGCTAGCGGGAGATACAATGAGCAGTTCTTC. Protein: CASSLVASGRYNEQFF.

This clonotype was detected many times. The genes are TRBV14 and TRBJ2-7; D gene uncertain. Germline assignment: CDR1 SGHDN and CDR2 FVKESK. CDR3 length: 13 amino acids. Trimming left V 4 bases short and J 3 bases short, with 10 bases between. CDR3 in amino acids: CASSPVRNYEQYF. The CDR3 DNA reads as TGTGCCAGCAGCCCGGTGCGGAACTACGAGCAGTACTTC.

The V call is TRBV15, the J call TRBJ2-3; 7 positions agree with TRBD2. This CDR3 has 15 residues. V was pared by 3 bases and J by 4 bases, with 7 bases of the junction left unmatched. Germline lookup yields CDR1 LNHNV and CDR2 YYDKDF (reference sequence). The CDR3 sequence: CATSRLRGRSDTQYF. The CDR3 DNA is TGTGCCACCAGCAGGCTTCGCGGGAGATCAGATACGCAGTATTTT.

The rearrangement joins TRBV5-5 to TRBJ1-4, with TRBD1 matching over 10 bases. The trim removed 0 bases at V and 8 bases at J, leaving 4 bases unmatched. The CDR3 runs 15 residues. The germline gives CDR1 SGHKS, CDR2 YYEKEE (reference sequence). CDR3 sequence reads: CASSLVGTGEEKLFF. For the CDR3, the DNA is TGTGCCAGCAGCTTGGTCGGGACAGGGGAAGAAAAACTGTTTTTT.

This clonotype has at least ten counts. The V gene is TRBV11-2, the J gene TRBJ2-7, with 10 bases fitting TRBD2. The CDR3 spans 18 residues. Germline CDR1 is SGHAT and CDR2 is FQNNGV. Trimming cost V 5 bases and J 4 bases; bases outside gene matches: 17. The CDR3: CASSGVSKIGLAAYEQYF. The CDR3 region has the DNA TGTGCCAGCAGCGGAGTCTCCAAAATAGGACTAGCGGCTTACGAGCAGTACTTC.

This chain links TRBV5-6 with TRBJ2-3; D ambiguous. This CDR3 region has 13 residues. The germline V gene encodes CDR1 SGHDT and CDR2 YYEEEE. Between the trimmed V and J ends, which lost 4 bases and 0 bases, there was a span of 6 bases. The CDR3: CASSTMSTDTQYF. In DNA, the CDR3 is TGTGCCAGCAGCACAATGAGCACAGATACGCAGTATTTT.

This clonotype was seen at least ten times. The chain has TRBV28 and TRBJ1-5; perhaps TRBD1 as D (6 bases). The CDR3 has 17 amino acids. The V and J ends lost 0 bases and 2 bases respectively, with 14 bases between them. Germline values: CDR1 MDHEN, CDR2 SYDVKM. The CDR3 spells CASSLWGRGAGNQPQHF. The CDR3 coding sequence is TGTGCCAGCAGTTTATGGGGCAGGGGCGCGGGCAATCAGCCCCAGCATTTT.

With regard to this clonotype: Being one base from a much bigger clone, this may be a read error. V gene TRBV30 combines with J gene TRBJ2-1; D possibly corresponds to TRBD2 (6 bases). The CDR3 is 15 amino acids. Per the germline V gene, CDR1 is GTSNPN and CDR2 is SVGIG (reference sequence). The CDR3 loop is CAWSRLAQSYNEQSF. In DNA, the CDR3 is TGTGCCTGGAGTCGGCTAGCGCAATCCTACAATGAGCAGTCCTTC.

V and J are TRBV27 and TRBJ2-7; a weak D match, TRBD1 (5 bases). Germline CDR1 MNHEY, CDR2 SMNVEV (reference sequence). The CDR3 has 12 amino acids. V was shortened by 5 bases and J by 3 bases, with 8 bases between the two germline ends. The CDR3 coding sequence is TGTGCCAGCAGTCCACAGGTCTACGAGCAGTACTTC. Its translation is CASSPQVYEQYF.